This T cell receptor beta chain was identified during a study of blood T cell repertoires in COVID-19 (dated by TCRdb to between 2020 and 2021). Study-wide context: For ImmuneRACE Cohort 3, a participant was defined as recovered based on two consecutive negative NP/OP PCR tests, clearance by a healthcare professional, or resolution of symptoms. Where available, HLA class I and class II types were obtained from metadata supplied by the sample provider rather than from assay-based typing. The prospective study material was composed of cDNA or gDNA derived from T cells, B-cell-depleted T cells, or PBMCs. Samples were obtained from the ongoing ImmuneRACE study (first 160 participants) and from 1,000 to 1,500 subjects provided by 6 global collaborators. The collaborator samples originated in the United States, Italy and Spain and spanned the acute and convalescent phases of COVID-19. Sample metadata almost always included a de-identified subject ID, COVID-19 status, age in years and sex. Subjects who had been exposed to COVID-19, were actively infected with it, or had recovered from it provided the deeply sampled blood TCRbeta repertoires that made up the dataset. The repertoires were released in a freely available public database meant as a resource for research on the immune response to SARS-CoV-2. The paper's findings and limits, for the study overall: The quantity of clinical and demographic metadata differed by source and by participant and was supplied without curation.

TCRbeta CDR3 regions were amplified from genomic DNA by means of the immunoSEQ Assay, a bias-controlled multiplex PCR. In the authors' own workflow: The number of nucleated cells in each sample was estimated from the amplification of reference gene primers within the assay. To quantify the absolute abundance of each unique TCRbeta CDR3 rearrangement, sequence reads were collapsed and filtered. For each sample, productive Simpson clonality was calculated by taking the square root of Simpson's diversity index across productive rearrangements. The clones in this table, taken by TCRdb from immuneACCESS, are in-frame only. Not every clone is retained; where verified, under half of the shortfall comes from an unresolved V gene, and the cause of the rest is unknown. The D gene and trimming were derived from the DNA, and the V and J assignments and clone size from that table. This sample gives roughly 150,000 clones in total; about 80% of them show up just once. The ten largest clonotypes hold roughly 3.7% of the sample.

After removal of 4 bases from V and 0 bases from J, the junction retains 7 bases not matched to a gene. Reading the germline V gene (reference sequence) gives CDR1 SEHNR and CDR2 FQNEAQ. The CDR3 holds 16 amino acids from the cysteine to the phenylalanine. Only the CDR3 DNA stays, 48 bases, in frame from base 1. Participants in the prospective study were enrolled through a virtual design, were aged roughly 18 to 100 years, and lived in approximately 25 United States geographic areas. Cohort assignment in the prospective study relied on participant-reported clinical history from a screening survey and a study questionnaire. Each participant in the prospective study had whole blood, serum and a nasopharyngeal or oropharyngeal swab collected by mobile phlebotomists. Additional blood draws and questionnaires over an approximately 2-month period could optionally be provided by prospective study participants. Prospective study blood samples were shipped either frozen or at room temperature before DNA extraction.

This clone was counted a few times. The clone's antigen remains unknown. Per-base quality was not reported, and no clone a single base away is much larger than it. The chain is made from TRBV7-9 and TRBJ2-3, with 7 central nucleotides matching TRBD2. This TCR was recovered from a middle-aged man in a cohort exposed to, infected with or recovered from COVID-19 (not recorded which). Sequences were obtained from PBMCs or T cells enriched from blood (not recorded which). The CDR3 here reads CASSSSPAGSTDTQYF. The nucleotide sequence is given as TGTGCCAGCAGCTCCAGCCCAGCGGGGAGCACAGATACGCAGTATTTT. The CDR3 plus the reference TRBV7-9 and TRBJ2-3 genes for the other parts give the full variable domain: DTGVSQNPRHKITKRGQNVTFRCDPISEHNRLYWYRQTLGQGPEFLTYFQNEAQLEKSRLLSDRFSAERPKGSFSTLEIQRTEQGDSAMYLCASSSSPAGSTDTQYFGPGTRLTVL.